This TCR beta chain was captured in a study of response to subunit inactivated influenza vaccine. The ends were cut back, 0 bases at V and 5 bases at J, with 14 bases in the middle. The CDR3 spans 15 residues. Germline V gives CDR1 LGHNA, CDR2 YNFKEQ. Notes on the study in general: Each seasonal flu vaccination may recruit only limited new T cells, authors suggested.

TCRdb re-called the RT-PCR reads through MiXCR, storing one row per CDR3 protein. The profile covers about 480,000 distinct CDR3 sequences, with 9.5% to 13% appearing a single time and more than 10% taken by the ten largest. This clonotype was seen a few times. The antigen is unknown. Sequencing was performed on PBMCs from blood, taken about 6 weeks after vaccination. The origin of this receptor is a man aged 45-60 years who received an inactivated influenza vaccine. The gene calls are TRBV4-2 and TRBJ2-7, with a tentative D call TRBD2 (6 bases). The CDR3 is CASSQDQAGFNEQYF. The DNA for the CDR3 is TGTGCCAGCAGCCAAGATCAGGCGGGGTTCAACGAGCAGTACTTC.